The sequence of this TCR beta chain was determined in a study of yellow fever vaccine responses in identical twins. The germline CDR1 and CDR2 sequences are SGHNT and YENEEA. The CDR3 has 15 residues. Trimming took 4 bases from V and 4 from J, leaving 16 bases between them. A single record per CDR3 protein comes from TCRdb applying MiXCR to the RT-PCR reads. The table has 17,000 or so distinct CDR3 sequences, around 72% seen once. The receptor's source is a woman aged 18 to 35 who received the yellow fever vaccine. The rearrangement joins TRBV11-3 to TRBJ2-5; D might be TRBD1 (6 bases). This material consisted of T cells from blood (PBMCs), unsorted or a sorted subset (not recorded which), taken before or after yellow fever vaccination (not recorded which). The CDR3 DNA reads TGTGCCAGCAGCTCCCCCTTGGGGGCGAGAGAGACCCAGTACTTC. This encodes CASSSPLGARETQYF. The whole variable domain, filled in from reference TRBV11-3 and TRBJ2-5, reads EAGVVQSPRYKIIEKKQPVAFWCNPISGHNTLYWYLQNLGQGPELLIRYENEEAVDDSQLPKDRFSAERLKGVDSTLKIQPAELGDSAVYLCASSSPLGARETQYFGPGTRLLVL.